One and the same sample provided the 5 T cell receptor beta chains below, sequenced in a study of shared clonotypes between healthy human individuals. Using immunoSEQ multiplex PCR, the repertoire was profiled, and TCRdb retains in-frame clones only, with some absent. The sample carries about 2.4 million clones, over 85% recorded once. The sample was naive CD4+ T cells from PBMCs. As to subset: CD45RA+ positively selected. The receptors were sampled from a man aged 18 to 29 in good health. Some clones in this sample may be carry-over from other donors' samples.

The chain carries TRBV2 and TRBJ1-2; D gene unclear. Germline V CDR1 and CDR2: SNHLY, FYNNEI. The CDR3 totals 13 residues. Trimming shortened V by 2 bases and J by 5 bases, and 9 bases separated the two germline ends. DNA for the CDR3: TGTGCCAGCAGTGAATCTCGAGGATATGGCTACACCTTC. Translated, it gives CASSESRGYGYTF.

This sequence joins TRBV29-1 and TRBJ1-1; D call uncertain. Germline loops: CDR1 SQVTM, CDR2 ANQGSEA. The CDR3 totals 14 residues. V lost 4 bases and J 6 bases, leaving 18 bases between the germline ends. CDR3 in amino acids: CSVVSGLTGAEAFF. The CDR3 coding sequence is TGCAGCGTTGTTAGCGGTCTGACCGGCGCTGAAGCTTTCTTT.

With respect to this clone: The germline gene is not matched at one end of the junction; a read error may be the cause. The chain uses TRBV5-6 and TRBJ2-7, with TRBD2 identical over 10 bases. The CDR3 extends over 16 amino acids. CDR1 and CDR2 (germline): SGHDT, YYEEEE. The CDR3 DNA reads TGTACCAGCAGCCCCTCGCCTAGCGGGAGAACCTACGAGCAGTACTTC. It codes for CTSSPSPSGRTYEQYF. The entire variable domain, with the rest obtained from reference TRBV5-6 and TRBJ2-7, is as follows: DAGVTQSPTHLIKTRGQQVTLRCSPKSGHDTVSWYQQALGQGPQFIFQYYEEEERQRGNFPDRFSGHQFPNYSSELNVNALLLGDSALYLCTSSPSPSGRTYEQYFGPGTRLTVT.

Concerning this clone itself: The sample has other DNA sequences that encode this CDR3 too. The V call is TRBV28, the J call TRBJ2-7, with 12 bases lining up with TRBD2. Germline CDR1 MDHEN, CDR2 SYDVKM. Unmatched junction bases numbered 0, after V lost 6 bases and J lost 6 bases. This CDR3 is built from 12 residues. In DNA form, the CDR3 reads TGTGCCAGCAGACTAGCGGGAGGCGAGCAGTACTTC. This sequence encodes CASRLAGGEQYF.

V is TRBV9 and J is TRBJ2-7; no definite D call. Germline CDR1 SGDLS, CDR2 YYNGEE. This CDR3 contains 15 residues. The V end lost 0 bases, the J end lost 2 bases, and 12 bases lay between the germline ends. CDR3 coding DNA: TGTGCCAGCAGCGTAGGCACTTCTCCTACCTACGAGCAGTACTTC. Protein product: CASSVGTSPTYEQYF. The variable domain in full, with the rest retrieved from reference TRBV9 and TRBJ2-7, is DSGVTQTPKHLITATGQRVTLRCSPRSGDLSVYWYQQSLDQGLQFLIQYYNGEERAKGNILERFSAQQFPDLHSELNLSSLELGDSALYFCASSVGTSPTYEQYFGPGTRLTVT.